This T cell receptor (beta chain) was documented in a study of radiotherapy plus CTLA-4 blockade in lung cancer (dated by TCRdb to the late 2010s). In terms of the full investigation: Among enrolled patients, 15% to 20% had an objective response and 25% to 35% reached disease control. Broader findings and caveats from the paper: The strongest predictors of response, as reported, were early dynamic changes in blood T cell clones along with a rise in serum interferon-beta after radiation. After treatment with radiotherapy and ipilimumab, TCR clones that originated in tumors expanded in peripheral blood.

Worth noting for this clone: Its antigen is not yet known. Base qualities are not provided; no much larger clone lies one nucleotide away.

In this study, focal radiation therapy paired with CTLA-4 blockade (ipilimumab) was tested in patients who had chemo-refractory metastatic non-small-cell lung cancer. The method behind the library was the immunoSEQ multiplex PCR assay. Entries here come from immuneACCESS through TCRdb and include only in-frame sequences with V and J called. Some clones fail to appear in such tables; in the studies checked, an unresolved V gene covers under half of the shortfall, and the cause of the remainder is unknown. The sample yields about 62,000 clones; roughly three quarters were counted once. The ten most abundant clones make up about 3.1% of the sample. The CDR1 and CDR2 encoded by the germline V gene are SGHVS and FNYEAQ. Compared with germline, V lacks 5 bases and J lacks 7 bases; bases without a gene match: 10. Taken from cysteine to phenylalanine, the CDR3 has 17 residues. The retained sequence is limited to the CDR3, 51 bases, with the frame set at the first base.

Material: peripheral blood, obtained from a patient treated with radiotherapy plus ipilimumab. In this chain, TRBV7-6 is recombined with TRBJ2-1; 14 bases in the middle match TRBD2. The sequence derives from a human donor with non-small cell lung cancer who had a complete response to radiotherapy plus ipilimumab. The nucleotide sequence is TGTGCCAGCAGCCTAGGGACTAGCGGGGGTTCATTTAATGAGCAGTTCTTC. This encodes CASSLGTSGGSFNEQFF.